Listed below are T cell receptor beta chains from one sample, sequenced in a study of blood T cell repertoires in COVID-19. Repertoires were generated with immunoSEQ multiplex PCR, while TCRdb's copy carries only in-frame clones and drops some. The repertoire holds approximately 25,000 clones, with 60% to 85% as singletons. Sample: peripheral blood. The receptors here all came from an elderly man with active or convalescent COVID-19. Each CDR3 is given with its conserved first and last residue. D genes are given only for firm matches. The size of a clone is reported for some rows only, either as once, few or many, or as a class for expanded clones.

j_call: TRBJ2-3; clone_size: -; d_call: -; v_call: TRBV5-1; cdr3_aa: CASSSNQGTFADTQYF; cdr3_nt: TGCGCCAGCAGCTCAAACCAGGGTACTTTCGCAGATACGCAGTATTTT
j_call: TRBJ2-7; clone_size: -; d_call: -; v_call: TRBV6-1; cdr3_aa: CASSEEWTLTYEQYF; cdr3_nt: TGTGCCAGCAGTGAAGAATGGACATTAACCTACGAGCAGTACTTC
j_call: TRBJ1-2; clone_size: -; d_call: TRBD1; v_call: TRBV16; cdr3_aa: CASSQSGQGARGYTF; cdr3_nt: TGTGCCAGCAGCCAATCAGGACAGGGGGCAAGAGGCTACACCTTC
j_call: TRBJ1-2; clone_size: -; d_call: -; v_call: TRBV6-5; cdr3_aa: CASSYSIGATPSGYTF; cdr3_nt: TGTGCCAGCAGTTACTCGATTGGAGCAACCCCCTCTGGCTACACCTTC
j_call: TRBJ1-4; clone_size: -; d_call: -; v_call: TRBV6-1; cdr3_aa: CASRGGSDEKLFF; cdr3_nt: TGTGCCAGCAGGGGGGGGAGTGACGAAAAACTGTTTTTT
j_call: TRBJ2-7; clone_size: -; d_call: TRBD2; v_call: TRBV6-5; cdr3_aa: CATRRASGSEQYF; cdr3_nt: TGTGCCACCAGGCGGGCTAGCGGGAGCGAGCAGTACTTC
j_call: TRBJ2-1; clone_size: -; d_call: -; v_call: TRBV6-6; cdr3_aa: CASSYSSVYNEQFF; cdr3_nt: TGTGCCAGCAGTTACTCGTCAGTATACAATGAGCAGTTCTTC
j_call: TRBJ2-7; clone_size: -; d_call: -; v_call: TRBV28; cdr3_aa: CASSRTGVYEQYF; cdr3_nt: TGTGCCAGCAGTCGAACGGGGGTCTACGAGCAGTACTTC
j_call: TRBJ2-1; clone_size: -; d_call: TRBD2; v_call: TRBV5-1; cdr3_aa: CASSITSGAYNEQFF; cdr3_nt: TGCGCCAGCAGCATCACTAGCGGGGCCTACAATGAGCAGTTCTTC
j_call: TRBJ1-5; clone_size: few; d_call: -; v_call: TRBV5-5; cdr3_aa: CASSSGYSNQPQHF; cdr3_nt: TGTGCCAGCAGCTCAGGTTATAGCAATCAGCCCCAGCATTTT
j_call: TRBJ1-1; clone_size: -; d_call: -; v_call: TRBV11-2; cdr3_aa: CASSLVRAGEAFF; cdr3_nt: TGTGCCAGCAGCTTAGTTCGGGCGGGGGAAGCTTTCTTT
j_call: TRBJ2-7; clone_size: -; d_call: -; v_call: TRBV2; cdr3_aa: CASSVRPYEQYF; cdr3_nt: TGTGCCAGCAGTGTCCGTCCCTACGAGCAGTACTTC
j_call: TRBJ2-7; clone_size: once; d_call: TRBD2; v_call: TRBV6-5; cdr3_aa: CASSYASGDYEQYF; cdr3_nt: TGTGCCAGCAGTTACGCTAGCGGGGACTACGAGCAGTACTTC
j_call: TRBJ2-5; clone_size: -; d_call: -; v_call: TRBV6-4; cdr3_aa: CASSEQTETYQETQYF; cdr3_nt: TGTGCCAGCAGTGAGCAAACAGAAACCTACCAAGAGACCCAGTACTTC
j_call: TRBJ2-7; clone_size: -; d_call: -; v_call: TRBV29-1; cdr3_aa: CSAGFSYEQYF; cdr3_nt: TGCAGCGCCGGGTTTTCCTACGAGCAGTACTTC
j_call: TRBJ2-1; clone_size: -; d_call: -; v_call: TRBV29-1; cdr3_aa: CSAGWGDPVKRFF; cdr3_nt: TGCAGCGCCGGCTGGGGGGACCCCGTGAAAAGGTTCTTC
j_call: TRBJ2-3; clone_size: -; d_call: TRBD2; v_call: TRBV5-1; cdr3_aa: CASSSGTSGRAVVDTQYF; cdr3_nt: TGCGCCAGCAGCTCCGGGACTAGCGGGAGGGCCGTAGTGGATACGCAGTATTTT
j_call: TRBJ2-4; clone_size: -; d_call: -; v_call: TRBV19; cdr3_aa: CATEVRGRATSAKNIQYF; cdr3_nt: TGTGCCACCGAAGTTCGGGGTCGGGCGACCTCGGCCAAAAACATTCAGTACTTC
j_call: TRBJ2-7; clone_size: -; d_call: -; v_call: TRBV7-3; cdr3_aa: CASSLRDGYEQYF; cdr3_nt: TGTGCCAGCAGCTTACGAGATGGCTACGAGCAGTACTTC
j_call: TRBJ2-1; clone_size: -; d_call: -; v_call: TRBV4-3; cdr3_aa: CASSPRGAIDEQFF; cdr3_nt: TGCGCCAGCAGCCCCAGGGGGGCGATCGATGAGCAGTTCTTC
j_call: TRBJ1-1; clone_size: -; d_call: -; v_call: TRBV7-9; cdr3_aa: CASSPGGGQLDEAFF; cdr3_nt: TGTGCCAGCAGCCCGGGGGGAGGCCAACTTGATGAAGCTTTCTTT
j_call: TRBJ2-5; clone_size: -; d_call: TRBD2; v_call: TRBV3-1/TRBV3-2; cdr3_aa: CASSPLGREETQYF; cdr3_nt: TGTGCCAGCAGCCCCCTCGGGAGGGAAGAGACCCAGTACTTC
j_call: TRBJ2-7; clone_size: -; d_call: TRBD2; v_call: TRBV7-6; cdr3_aa: CASSLAATSGTYEQYF; cdr3_nt: TGTGCCAGCAGCTTAGCGGCCACTAGCGGTACCTACGAGCAGTACTTC
j_call: TRBJ1-4; clone_size: -; d_call: -; v_call: TRBV28; cdr3_aa: CASSFPGRVNEKLFF; cdr3_nt: TGTGCCAGCAGTTTTCCGGGCAGGGTGAATGAAAAACTGTTTTTT
j_call: TRBJ2-2; clone_size: -; d_call: TRBD2; v_call: TRBV19; cdr3_aa: CASSPSRTSGATGELFF; cdr3_nt: TGTGCCAGTAGTCCCTCGAGGACTAGCGGGGCCACCGGGGAGCTGTTTTTT
j_call: TRBJ2-1; clone_size: -; d_call: -; v_call: TRBV9; cdr3_aa: CASSVSSLYNEQFF; cdr3_nt: TGTGCCAGCAGCGTATCTAGCCTCTACAATGAGCAGTTCTTC
j_call: TRBJ2-1; clone_size: few; d_call: TRBD2; v_call: TRBV7-9; cdr3_aa: CASSPSGGAYNEQFF; cdr3_nt: TGTGCCAGCAGCCCTAGCGGGGGGGCCTACAATGAGCAGTTCTTC
j_call: TRBJ2-1; clone_size: -; d_call: -; v_call: TRBV10-1; cdr3_aa: CASSEYLLANEQFF; cdr3_nt: TGCGCCAGCAGTGAGTACTTACTCGCAAATGAGCAGTTCTTC
j_call: TRBJ2-7; clone_size: -; d_call: -; v_call: TRBV18; cdr3_aa: CASSPPSATYEQYF; cdr3_nt: TGTGCCAGCTCACCACCTAGCGCAACCTACGAGCAGTACTTC
j_call: TRBJ1-6; clone_size: -; d_call: -; v_call: TRBV4-1; cdr3_aa: CASSHSMGGRDSPLHF; cdr3_nt: TGCGCCAGCAGCCATTCCATGGGAGGGCGAGATTCACCCCTCCACTTT
j_call: TRBJ1-1; clone_size: -; d_call: -; v_call: TRBV6-2/TRBV6-3; cdr3_aa: CASSYSTRMNTEAFF; cdr3_nt: TGTGCCAGCAGTTACTCGACAAGAATGAACACTGAAGCTTTCTTT
j_call: TRBJ2-3; clone_size: -; d_call: TRBD1; v_call: TRBV13; cdr3_aa: CASSLPGTGALLQYF; cdr3_nt: TGTGCCAGCAGCTTACCCGGGACAGGGGCCTTATTGCAGTATTTT
j_call: TRBJ2-5; clone_size: once; d_call: -; v_call: TRBV19; cdr3_aa: CASSIRGDTGETQYF; cdr3_nt: TGTGCCAGTAGTATAAGAGGAGACACAGGAGAGACCCAGTACTTC
j_call: TRBJ1-1; clone_size: -; d_call: -; v_call: TRBV2; cdr3_aa: CASSVEGEGTEAFF; cdr3_nt: TGTGCCAGCAGTGTAGAGGGGGAAGGCACTGAAGCTTTCTTT
j_call: TRBJ2-7; clone_size: -; d_call: -; v_call: TRBV5-4; cdr3_aa: CASSREGPGEQYF; cdr3_nt: TGTGCCAGCAGCCGCGAGGGCCCGGGGGAGCAGTACTTC
j_call: TRBJ2-5; clone_size: -; d_call: TRBD2; v_call: TRBV5-4; cdr3_aa: CASSPNQGLGARETQYF; cdr3_nt: TGTGCCAGCAGCCCCAATCAGGGACTAGGAGCTAGAGAGACCCAGTACTTC
j_call: TRBJ1-3; clone_size: -; d_call: -; v_call: TRBV7-3; cdr3_aa: CASSPGGSGNTIYF; cdr3_nt: TGTGCCAGCAGCCCCGGGGGTTCTGGAAACACCATATATTTT
j_call: TRBJ2-1; clone_size: few; d_call: -; v_call: TRBV19; cdr3_aa: CASGGGTLYPNEQFF; cdr3_nt: TGTGCCAGTGGGGGGGGGACACTTTACCCCAATGAGCAGTTCTTC
j_call: TRBJ2-7; clone_size: -; d_call: -; v_call: TRBV6-6; cdr3_aa: CASRDRSSAYEQYF; cdr3_nt: TGTGCCAGCAGAGACAGGAGCTCCGCCTACGAGCAGTACTTC
j_call: TRBJ2-5; clone_size: few; d_call: -; v_call: TRBV7-7; cdr3_aa: CASSERRTTQQETQYF; cdr3_nt: TGTGCCAGCAGCGAGAGAAGGACTACCCAACAAGAGACCCAGTACTTC
j_call: TRBJ2-7; clone_size: few; d_call: -; v_call: TRBV25-1; cdr3_aa: CASSEVGGRCYEQYF; cdr3_nt: TGTGCCAGCAGTGAAGTCGGGGGTAGATGCTACGAGCAGTACTTC
j_call: TRBJ1-1; clone_size: few; d_call: TRBD1; v_call: TRBV7-9; cdr3_aa: CASSPGQGMNTEAFF; cdr3_nt: TGTGCCAGCAGCCCAGGACAGGGAATGAACACTGAAGCTTTCTTT
j_call: TRBJ1-1; clone_size: -; d_call: -; v_call: TRBV7-2; cdr3_aa: CASSFGVREEAFF; cdr3_nt: TGTGCCAGCAGCTTCGGAGTCAGGGAGGAGGCTTTCTTT
j_call: TRBJ1-6; clone_size: -; d_call: -; v_call: TRBV9; cdr3_aa: CASSNGQHNSPLHF; cdr3_nt: TGTGCCAGCAGCAATGGACAGCATAATTCACCCCTCCACTTT
j_call: TRBJ2-3; clone_size: -; d_call: TRBD2; v_call: TRBV4-1; cdr3_aa: CASSQDSTSGGARDTQYF; cdr3_nt: TGCGCCAGCAGCCAAGATTCGACTAGCGGGGGGGCCCGAGATACGCAGTATTTT
j_call: TRBJ2-2; clone_size: once; d_call: TRBD2; v_call: TRBV7-8; cdr3_aa: CASSFRLAGTTGELFF; cdr3_nt: TGTGCCAGCAGCTTCCGACTAGCGGGAACCACCGGGGAGCTGTTTTTT
j_call: TRBJ2-7; clone_size: -; d_call: -; v_call: TRBV4-3; cdr3_aa: CASSQDRGHYEQYF; cdr3_nt: TGCGCCAGCAGCCAAGATCGGGGACACTACGAGCAGTACTTC
j_call: TRBJ2-7; clone_size: -; d_call: TRBD2; v_call: TRBV9; cdr3_aa: CASSVGRAGRYEQYF; cdr3_nt: TGTGCCAGCAGCGTAGGCAGAGCGGGAAGGTACGAGCAGTACTTC
j_call: TRBJ1-2; clone_size: -; d_call: -; v_call: TRBV28; cdr3_aa: CASSLRREGYGYTF; cdr3_nt: TGTGCCAGCAGCCTGAGGCGGGAGGGCTATGGCTACACCTTC
j_call: TRBJ2-5; clone_size: -; d_call: TRBD1; v_call: TRBV24-1; cdr3_aa: CATSDPGQGGETQYF; cdr3_nt: TGTGCCACCAGTGACCCGGGACAGGGAGGAGAGACCCAGTACTTC
j_call: TRBJ1-6; clone_size: few; d_call: TRBD1; v_call: TRBV5-1; cdr3_aa: CASSLSAGGPNSPLHF; cdr3_nt: TGCGCCAGCAGCTTATCCGCAGGGGGACCAAATTCACCCCTCCACTTT
j_call: TRBJ1-5; clone_size: -; d_call: -; v_call: TRBV6-5; cdr3_aa: CATPDGAPDTQPQHF; cdr3_nt: TGTGCCACCCCCGATGGGGCCCCAGACACTCAGCCCCAGCATTTT
j_call: TRBJ1-1; clone_size: -; d_call: -; v_call: TRBV14; cdr3_aa: CASSQAGMNTEAFF; cdr3_nt: TGTGCCAGCAGCCAAGCCGGTATGAACACTGAAGCTTTCTTT